This T cell receptor beta chain was retrieved from a study of post-analysis software for immune sequencing data. Notes on the study in general: Diversity measured as normalized Chao1 was significantly lower in multiple sclerosis patients than in controls. The authors found that F measure strongly co-clustered same-batch samples. TRBV5-6, TRBV5-1 and TRBV20-1 were among roughly five TRBV segments more frequent in patients than controls.

CDR1 is ENHRY and CDR2 is SYGVKD in the germline V gene. The CDR3 runs to 15 residues. The V gene lost 2 bases and the J gene lost 8 bases, with 18 bases spanning the gap. Turning to this clonotype: The antigen remains undetermined.

Incorporated into the TCR beta cDNA libraries were unique molecular identifiers, which served to reduce PCR and sequencing biases. Researchers reported approximately 500,000 cDNA molecules coming from approximately 1 to 10 million T cells. In TCRdb, the PCR reads were re-called with MiXCR into one record per CDR3 protein. The table shows hundreds of thousands of distinct CDR3 sequences, with 55% to 60% occurring only once. Sequencing was carried out using blood. The sequence derives from a girl aged 2-9 years with multiple sclerosis. This sequence joins TRBV10-3 and TRBJ1-2; D possibly corresponds to TRBD1 (5 bases). The CDR3 DNA sequence: TGTGCCATCAGTGAGACCAGGGAACCCAGCTCCGGCTACACCTTC. Translating gives CAISETREPSSGYTF.